This T cell receptor (beta chain) was sequenced during a study of T cell responses to AZD1222 COVID-19 vaccine. TCRdb keeps only in-frame clones here, not all; method: immunoSEQ multiplex PCR. This table has some 39,000 clones, around 91% appearing once. From germline, CDR1 is DFQATT and CDR2 SNEGSKA (reference sequence). After removal of 3 bases from V and 3 bases from J, the junction contained 5 bases not matched to a gene. This CDR3 is built from 14 residues. The gene calls are TRBV20-1 and TRBJ2-7; 10 nucleotides align to TRBD2. The TCR sequence derives from an adult who received the AZD1222 COVID-19 vaccine. This material consisted of peripheral blood, taken 28 days after the second AZD1222 dose. The CDR3 is CSASDSGGFYEQYF. DNA of the CDR3: TGCAGTGCTAGTGATAGCGGGGGGTTCTACGAGCAGTACTTC.